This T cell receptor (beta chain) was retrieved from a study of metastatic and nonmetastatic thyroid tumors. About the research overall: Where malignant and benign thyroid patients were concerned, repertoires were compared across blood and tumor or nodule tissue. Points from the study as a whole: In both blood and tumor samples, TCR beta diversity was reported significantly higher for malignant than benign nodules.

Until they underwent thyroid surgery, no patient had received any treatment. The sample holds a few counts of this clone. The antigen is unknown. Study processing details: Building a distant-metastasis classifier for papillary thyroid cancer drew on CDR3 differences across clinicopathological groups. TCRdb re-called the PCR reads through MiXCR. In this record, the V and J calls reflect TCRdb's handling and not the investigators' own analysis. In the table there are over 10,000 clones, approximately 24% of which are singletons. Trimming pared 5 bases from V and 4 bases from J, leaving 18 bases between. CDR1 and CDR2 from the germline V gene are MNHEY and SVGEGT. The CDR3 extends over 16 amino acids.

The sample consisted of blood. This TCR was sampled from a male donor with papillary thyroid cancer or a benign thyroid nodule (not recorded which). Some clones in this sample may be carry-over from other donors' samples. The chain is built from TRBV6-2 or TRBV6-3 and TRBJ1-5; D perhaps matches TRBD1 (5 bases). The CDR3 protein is CASSRGTAAPNQPQHF. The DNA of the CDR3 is TGTGCCAGCAGTCGCGGGACCGCTGCCCCAAATCAGCCCCAGCATTTT.